This record concerns one T cell receptor (beta chain) sequence. The CDR3 length is 13 residues. CDR1 DFQATT and CDR2 SNEGSKA come from the germline V gene (reference sequence). The source of the sample is a study of CD8 T cells in Susac syndrome. An amount of RNA that ranged from 0.5 to 1 ug was reverse transcribed with random hexamers. MiXCR was run by TCRdb on the immunoSEQ multiplex PCR reads, yielding one entry per CDR3 protein. Altogether 100,000 to 150,000 distinct CDR3 sequences are present, around 86% being singletons, with the ten largest covering roughly 0.48%. The chain recombines TRBV20-1 with TRBJ2-1; 7 nucleotides align to TRBD2. The clonotype was recovered from a human donor with multiple sclerosis. The sequenced material came from CD8+ T cells from PBMCs. The CDR3 reads CSQSGEGPNEQFF. The CDR3 DNA follows: TGCAGCCAGAGCGGGGAGGGACCCAATGAGCAGTTCTTC.